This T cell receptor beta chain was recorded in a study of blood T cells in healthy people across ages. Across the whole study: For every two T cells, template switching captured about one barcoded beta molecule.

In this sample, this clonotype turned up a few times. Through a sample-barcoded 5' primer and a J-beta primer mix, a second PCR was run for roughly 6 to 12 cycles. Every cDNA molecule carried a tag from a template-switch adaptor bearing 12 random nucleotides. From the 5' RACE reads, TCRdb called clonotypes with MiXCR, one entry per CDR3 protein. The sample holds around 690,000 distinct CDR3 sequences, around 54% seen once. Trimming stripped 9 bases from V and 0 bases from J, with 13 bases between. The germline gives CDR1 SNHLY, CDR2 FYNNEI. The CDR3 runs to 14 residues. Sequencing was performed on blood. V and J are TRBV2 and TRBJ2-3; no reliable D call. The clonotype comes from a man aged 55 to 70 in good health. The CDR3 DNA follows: TGTGCCAGTGAGAGGCAGACTAGCACAGATACGCAGTATTTT. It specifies CASERQTSTDTQYF. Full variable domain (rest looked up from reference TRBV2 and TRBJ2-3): EPEVTQTPSHQVTQMGQEVILRCVPISNHLYFYWYRQILGQKVEFLVSFYNNEISEKSEIFDDQFSVERPDGSNFTLKIRSTKLEDSAMYFCASERQTSTDTQYFGPGTRLTVL.